This is a list of T cell receptor beta chains from one sample in a study of T cells after yellow fever vaccination. MiXCR, run by TCRdb on the 5' RACE reads, gives a single entry per CDR3 protein. The top ten hold 20% to 25% of the sample, which has about 340,000 distinct CDR3 sequences, 3.5% to 4.5% seen once. Specimen: PBMCs, collected 5 days after the yellow fever booster vaccination. The receptor source for this set is a young man who received the YFV17D yellow fever vaccine. The CDR3 runs from the conserved cysteine through the conserved F or W. A D gene is named only where the DNA matches it firmly. Rows give clone size only sometimes, using once, few, many, or a class for an expanded clone.

V,J,size,D,CDR3,DNA
TRBV6-1,TRBJ2-5,.,.,CASSEAGAGTPWYQETQYF,TGTGCCAGCAGTGAGGCCGGGGCAGGAACTCCTTGGTACCAAGAGACCCAGTACTTC
TRBV6-6,TRBJ2-4,many,TRBD2,CAGGGGIAKNIQYF,TGTGCCGGAGGCGGGGGAATAGCCAAAAACATTCAGTACTTC
TRBV5-1,TRBJ2-1,few,TRBD2,CASSSLGLAGGLYNEQFF,TGCGCCAGCAGCAGCTTAGGACTAGCGGGGGGACTTTACAATGAGCAGTTCTTC
TRBV10-3,TRBJ1-6,.,.,CAVSGGPDNSPLHF,TGTGCCGTTAGTGGGGGTCCGGATAATTCACCCCTCCACTTT
TRBV5-1,TRBJ1-6,.,.,CASSETGTNNSPLHF,TGCGCCAGCAGCGAAACCGGGACTAATAATTCACCCCTCCACTTT
TRBV4-3,TRBJ1-4,.,.,CASSQERGSTNEKLFF,TGCGCCAGCAGCCAAGAGCGGGGCTCAACTAATGAAAAACTGTTTTTT
TRBV4-1,TRBJ2-1,.,.,CASSRLRDVDYNEQFF,TGCGCCAGCAGCCGCTTACGGGACGTAGATTACAATGAGCAGTTCTTC
TRBV14,TRBJ2-5,few,TRBD1,CASSQRRGHETQYF,TGTGCCAGCAGCCAGCGCAGGGGGCACGAGACCCAGTACTTC
TRBV12-3/TRBV12-4,TRBJ2-1,.,.,CASSLGRPQRDF,TGTGCCAGCAGTTTAGGGCGACCCCAAAGAGACTTC
TRBV10-3,TRBJ1-2,.,TRBD1,CAISGYIGTGMQYGYTF,TGTGCCATCAGTGGTTACATTGGGACAGGGATGCAGTATGGCTACACCTTC
TRBV20-1,TRBJ2-5,few,TRBD2,CSARDLVAGAQETQYF,TGCAGTGCTAGAGATCTCGTAGCGGGGGCCCAAGAGACCCAGTACTTC
TRBV6-1,TRBJ1-1,few,.,CASSERRQPNTEAFF,TGTGCCAGCAGTGAACGAAGGCAGCCGAACACTGAAGCTTTCTTT
TRBV7-2,TRBJ1-5,.,.,CASSFRRGGQPQHF,TGTGCCAGCAGCTTTAGGCGGGGAGGGCAGCCCCAGCATTTT
TRBV28,TRBJ1-2,.,TRBD1,CASREGQGGGYTF,TGTGCCAGCAGAGAGGGACAGGGCGGCGGCTACACCTTC
TRBV7-2,TRBJ2-2,many,.,CASSFQANTGELFF,TGTGCCAGCAGCTTTCAGGCAAACACCGGGGAGCTGTTTTTT
TRBV7-9,TRBJ1-4,.,.,CASSGRGVGEQKLFF,TGTGCCAGCAGCGGACGGGGGGTCGGGGAGCAAAAACTGTTTTTT
TRBV20-1,TRBJ2-3,many,.,CSASRPGVSTDTQYF,TGCAGTGCTAGTAGGCCGGGGGTTAGCACAGATACGCAGTATTTT
TRBV7-9,TRBJ1-1,few,.,CASSPTEMNTEAFF,TGTGCCAGCAGCCCGACAGAGATGAACACTGAAGCTTTCTTT
TRBV12-3/TRBV12-4,TRBJ1-4,few,TRBD1,CASRQGAGEKLFF,TGTGCCAGCAGGCAGGGGGCCGGTGAAAAACTGTTTTTT
TRBV20-1,TRBJ2-3,.,.,CSATRTFPRGADTQYF,TGCAGTGCTACCCGGACGTTTCCACGCGGGGCAGATACGCAGTATTTT
TRBV7-9,TRBJ2-1,.,.,CASSLRSAGEQFF,TGTGCCAGCAGCTTACGTTCGGCGGGGGAGCAGTTCTTC
TRBV29-1,TRBJ2-5,few,.,CSVEQGSGTQYF,TGCAGCGTTGAGCAGGGGTCGGGGACCCAGTACTTC
TRBV29-1,TRBJ2-5,few,.,CSAGMWQQETQYF,TGCAGCGCTGGAATGTGGCAGCAAGAGACCCAGTACTTC
TRBV7-2,TRBJ2-4,.,.,CASRENLAKNIQYF,TGTGCCAGCAGGGAGAACCTAGCCAAAAACATTCAGTACTTC
TRBV28,TRBJ2-1,many,TRBD2,CASTPRSGGHNEQFF,TGTGCCAGCACTCCCCGTAGCGGGGGCCACAATGAGCAGTTCTTC
TRBV7-6,TRBJ2-4,.,.,CASSSAVGNIQYF,TGTGCCAGCAGCTCGGCAGTAGGGAACATTCAGTACTTC
TRBV5-4,TRBJ2-5,few,TRBD2,CASSWGGGEGAQYF,TGTGCCAGCAGCTGGGGGGGAGGGGAAGGGGCCCAGTACTTC
TRBV12-3/TRBV12-4,TRBJ2-3,many,TRBD1,CASSRRDRASTDTQYF,TGTGCCAGCAGCCGTCGGGACAGGGCCAGCACAGATACGCAGTATTTT
TRBV6-6,TRBJ1-2,few,.,CASSDGGSAYGYTF,TGTGCCAGTTCTGATGGTGGTTCCGCCTATGGCTACACCTTC
TRBV4-1,TRBJ2-2,many,.,CASSQPTGSGELFF,TGCGCCAGCAGCCAACCAACAGGGTCCGGGGAGCTGTTTTTT
TRBV7-2,TRBJ1-4,many,.,CASSRSRGSGNEKLFF,TGTGCCAGCAGTAGATCGAGAGGGTCGGGAAATGAAAAACTGTTTTTT
TRBV20-1,TRBJ1-6,few,.,CSATEGGSPLHF,TGCAGTGCTACGGAGGGTGGTTCACCCCTCCACTTT
TRBV7-2,TRBJ1-6,many,.,CASSKRGENSPLHF,TGTGCCAGCAGCAAACGGGGGGAGAATTCACCCCTCCACTTT
TRBV29-1,TRBJ2-3,many,.,CSVGEPPGDTQYF,TGCAGCGTTGGCGAACCTCCCGGGGATACGCAGTATTTT
TRBV30,TRBJ1-2,few,.,CAWSPGAGYTF,TGTGCCTGGAGTCCAGGGGCTGGCTACACCTTC
TRBV7-2,TRBJ2-6,few,.,CASSFWTDPSGANVLTF,TGTGCCAGCAGCTTTTGGACAGACCCTTCTGGGGCCAACGTCCTGACTTTC
TRBV20-1,TRBJ2-3,.,TRBD2,CSARAPNRAGVQYF,TGCAGTGCTAGAGCGCCTAATCGAGCGGGGGTGCAGTATTTT
TRBV20-1,TRBJ1-2,few,.,CSAPSGRGMAGGYTF,TGCAGTGCCCCCTCCGGGCGCGGAATGGCTGGTGGCTACACCTTC
TRBV29-1,TRBJ2-7,few,.,CSVVVYEQYF,TGCAGCGTTGTTGTCTACGAGCAGTACTTC
TRBV12-3/TRBV12-4,TRBJ2-2,.,.,CASSLAWWGARDTGELFF,TGTGCCAGCAGTTTAGCGTGGTGGGGGGCGCGAGACACCGGGGAGCTGTTTTTT
TRBV21-1,TRBJ2-7,.,.,CASSKFEDRMLYEQYF,TGTGCCAGCAGCAAGTTCGAGGACAGAATGCTTTACGAGCAGTACTTC
TRBV5-1,TRBJ2-1,many,.,CASSLAGNNEQFF,TGCGCCAGCAGCTTGGCGGGTAACAATGAGCAGTTCTTC
TRBV2,TRBJ1-2,many,.,CASSEGYRAYGYTF,TGTGCCAGCAGTGAAGGGTACAGGGCCTATGGCTACACCTTC
TRBV5-1,TRBJ2-1,many,TRBD2,CASRVMTSGNEQFF,TGCGCCAGCAGGGTGATGACTAGCGGCAATGAGCAGTTCTTC
TRBV4-2,TRBJ2-3,few,.,CASSQGLSGPDTQYF,TGTGCCAGCAGCCAAGGTCTTAGCGGTCCAGATACGCAGTATTTT
TRBV25-1,TRBJ1-2,few,TRBD1,CASSDYHRGQNYGYTF,TGTGCCAGCAGTGACTACCACAGGGGGCAAAACTATGGCTACACCTTC
TRBV12-3/TRBV12-4,TRBJ2-5,many,TRBD1,CASSRGTGETQYF,TGTGCCAGCAGCAGAGGGACAGGAGAGACCCAGTACTTC
TRBV2,TRBJ1-4,few,.,CASKADRTNEKPFF,TGTGCCAGCAAGGCGGACAGAACAAATGAAAAACCGTTTTTT
TRBV19,TRBJ1-1,many,.,CASSTSPGTLPTEAFF,TGTGCCAGTAGTACCTCACCCGGGACGCTACCCACTGAAGCTTTCTTT
TRBV28,TRBJ2-7,.,.,CASSLWGVGTLSYEQYF,TGTGCCAGCAGTTTATGGGGGGTCGGGACACTCTCCTACGAGCAGTACTTC
TRBV7-9,TRBJ2-7,many,.,CASSLAARGTHSEQYF,TGTGCCAGCAGCTTAGCCGCTCGCGGTACACACTCCGAGCAGTACTTC
TRBV9,TRBJ1-6,.,TRBD1,CASSRRDRGSPLHF,TGTGCCAGCAGCCGCCGGGACAGGGGCTCACCCCTCCACTTT